This TCR beta chain is from a study of identical twins. With template switching, a universal primer site was added, and the cDNA carried unique molecular identifiers. MiXCR, applied by TCRdb to the 5' RACE reads, yields one record per CDR3 protein. Of approximately 1.8 million distinct CDR3 sequences in the sample, under 35% were seen once. Overall study findings and caveats: Conclusions came from cross-sectional statistical analysis, not from following the same donors. Among monozygotic twins, out-of-frame TCR alpha sharing exceeded what models predicted.

Germline V gene sequence: CDR1 SGHRS, CDR2 YFSETQ. V shed 0 bases and J shed 8 bases, with 15 bases lying between them. The CDR3 is 15 amino acids. Regarding this clonotype: Its antigen is not known.

Sequenced input: cord blood. This TCR derives from a newborn girl in good health. V and J are TRBV5-1 and TRBJ2-4; D is ambiguous. This CDR3 is CASSLGLGFKDIQYF. The CDR3 nucleotides read TGCGCCAGCAGCTTGGGTTTGGGGTTTAAAGACATTCAGTACTTC. Together with reference TRBV5-1 and TRBJ2-4, the CDR3 gives the full variable domain: KAGVTQTPRYLIKTRGQQVTLSCSPISGHRSVSWYQQTPGQGLQFLFEYFSETQRNKGNFPGRFSGRQFSNSRSEMNVSTLELGDSALYLCASSLGLGFKDIQYFGAGTRLSVL.